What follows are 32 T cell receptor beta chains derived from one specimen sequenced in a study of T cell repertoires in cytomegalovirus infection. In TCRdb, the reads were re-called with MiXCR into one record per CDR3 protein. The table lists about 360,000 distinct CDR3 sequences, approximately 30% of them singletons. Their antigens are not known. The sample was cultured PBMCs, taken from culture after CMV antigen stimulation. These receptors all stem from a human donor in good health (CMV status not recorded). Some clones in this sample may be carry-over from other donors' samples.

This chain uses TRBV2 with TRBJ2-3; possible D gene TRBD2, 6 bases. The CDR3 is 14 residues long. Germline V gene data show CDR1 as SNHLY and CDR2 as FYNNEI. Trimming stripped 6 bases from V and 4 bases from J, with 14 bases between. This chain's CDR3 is CASSPGEVPDTQYF. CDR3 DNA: TGTGCCAGCAGCCCGGGAGAAGTCCCAGATACGCAGTATTTT. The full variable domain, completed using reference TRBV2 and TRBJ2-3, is EPEVTQTPSHQVTQMGQEVILRCVPISNHLYFYWYRQILGQKVEFLVSFYNNEISEKSEIFDDQFSVERPDGSNFTLKIRSTKLEDSAMYFCASSPGEVPDTQYFGPGTRLTVL.

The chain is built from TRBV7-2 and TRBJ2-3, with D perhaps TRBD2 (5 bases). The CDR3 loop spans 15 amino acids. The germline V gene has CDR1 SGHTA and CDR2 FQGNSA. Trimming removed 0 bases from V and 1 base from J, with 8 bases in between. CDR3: CASSLAAGRTDTQYF. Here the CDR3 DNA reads TGTGCCAGCAGCTTAGCGGCGGGCCGCACAGATACGCAGTATTTT. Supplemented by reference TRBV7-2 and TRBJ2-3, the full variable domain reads GAGVSQSPSNKVTEKGKDVELRCDPISGHTALYWYRQSLGQGLEFLIYFQGNSAPDKSGLPSDRFSAERTGGSVSTLTIQRTQQEDSAVYLCASSLAAGRTDTQYFGPGTRLTVL.

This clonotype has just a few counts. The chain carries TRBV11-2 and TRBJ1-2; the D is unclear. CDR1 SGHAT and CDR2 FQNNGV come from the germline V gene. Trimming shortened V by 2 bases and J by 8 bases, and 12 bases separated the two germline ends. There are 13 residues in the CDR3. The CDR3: CASSLRQGVGYTF. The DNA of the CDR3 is TGTGCCAGCAGCTTAAGGCAAGGCGTGGGCTACACCTTC.

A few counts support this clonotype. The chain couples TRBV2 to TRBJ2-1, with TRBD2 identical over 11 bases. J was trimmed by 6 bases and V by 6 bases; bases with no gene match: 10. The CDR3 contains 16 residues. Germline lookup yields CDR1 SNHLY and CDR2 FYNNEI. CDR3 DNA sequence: TGTGCCAGCAGGGCGAGACTAGCGGGATTTCCCAATGAGCAGTTCTTC. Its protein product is CASRARLAGFPNEQFF.

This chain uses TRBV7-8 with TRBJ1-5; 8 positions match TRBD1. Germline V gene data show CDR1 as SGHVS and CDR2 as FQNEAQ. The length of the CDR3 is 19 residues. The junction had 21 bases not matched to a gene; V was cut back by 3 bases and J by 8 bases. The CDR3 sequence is CASSFLGGATGTGMKPQHF. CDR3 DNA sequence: TGTGCCAGCAGCTTTTTAGGAGGGGCGACCGGGACAGGTATGAAGCCCCAGCATTTT.

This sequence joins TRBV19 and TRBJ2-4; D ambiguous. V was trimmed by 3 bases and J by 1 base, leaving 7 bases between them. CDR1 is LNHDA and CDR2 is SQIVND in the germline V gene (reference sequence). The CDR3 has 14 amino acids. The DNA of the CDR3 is TGTGCCAGTAGTATTATCTTGGCCAAAAACATTCAGTACTTC. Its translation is CASSIILAKNIQYF.

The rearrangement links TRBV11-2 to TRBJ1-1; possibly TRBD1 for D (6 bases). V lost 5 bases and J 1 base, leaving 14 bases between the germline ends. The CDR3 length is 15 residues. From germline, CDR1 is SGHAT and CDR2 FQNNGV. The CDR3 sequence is CASSPGAIGNTEAFF. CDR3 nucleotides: TGTGCCAGCAGCCCAGGGGCAATAGGGAACACTGAAGCTTTCTTT.

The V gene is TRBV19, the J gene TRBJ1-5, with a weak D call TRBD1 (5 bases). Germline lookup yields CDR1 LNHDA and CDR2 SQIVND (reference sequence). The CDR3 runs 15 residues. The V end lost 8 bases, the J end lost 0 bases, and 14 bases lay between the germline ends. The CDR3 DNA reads TGTGCCAGTGGCAGGGACCCATATAGCAATCAGCCCCAGCATTTT. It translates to CASGRDPYSNQPQHF. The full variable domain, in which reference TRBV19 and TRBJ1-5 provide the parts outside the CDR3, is DGGITQSPKYLFRKEGQNVTLSCEQNLNHDAMYWYRQDPGQGLRLIYYSQIVNDFQKGDIAEGYSVSREKKESFPLTVTSAQKNPTAFYLCASGRDPYSNQPQHFGDGTRLSIL.

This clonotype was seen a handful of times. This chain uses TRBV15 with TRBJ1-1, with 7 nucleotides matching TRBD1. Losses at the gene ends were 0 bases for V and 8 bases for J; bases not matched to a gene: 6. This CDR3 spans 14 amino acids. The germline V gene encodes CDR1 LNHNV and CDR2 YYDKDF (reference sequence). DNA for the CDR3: TGTGCCACCAGCAGAGATCGGGGACAGTACGAAGCTTTCTTT. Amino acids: CATSRDRGQYEAFF. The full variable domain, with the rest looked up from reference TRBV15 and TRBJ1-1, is DAMVIQNPRYQVTQFGKPVTLSCSQTLNHNVMYWYQQKSSQAPKLLFHYYDKDFNNEADTPDNFQSRRPNTSFCFLDIRSPGLGDTAMYLCATSRDRGQYEAFFGQGTRLTVV.

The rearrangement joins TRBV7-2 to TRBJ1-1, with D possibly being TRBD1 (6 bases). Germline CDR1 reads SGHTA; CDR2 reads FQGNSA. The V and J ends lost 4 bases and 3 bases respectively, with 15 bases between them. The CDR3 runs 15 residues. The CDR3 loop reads CASSSRLRGYTEAFF. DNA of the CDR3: TGTGCCAGCAGCTCGAGACTCAGGGGTTACACTGAAGCTTTCTTT.

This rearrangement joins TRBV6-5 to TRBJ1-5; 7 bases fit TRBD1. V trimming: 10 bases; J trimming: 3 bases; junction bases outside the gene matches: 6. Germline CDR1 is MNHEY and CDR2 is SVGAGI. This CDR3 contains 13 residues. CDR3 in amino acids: CATRGQPNQPQHF. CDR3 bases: TGTGCCACTAGGGGACAGCCCAATCAGCCCCAGCATTTT.

The CDR3 loop reads CASSPTHTDTQYF. The CDR3 coding sequence is TGTGCCAGCAGTCCCACCCACACAGATACGCAGTATTTT. The chain employs TRBV27 and TRBJ2-3; D is ambiguous. CDR1 and CDR2 (germline): MNHEY, SMNVEV (reference sequence). V was shortened by 5 bases and J by 2 bases, with 8 bases between the two germline ends. The CDR3 has 13 amino acids.

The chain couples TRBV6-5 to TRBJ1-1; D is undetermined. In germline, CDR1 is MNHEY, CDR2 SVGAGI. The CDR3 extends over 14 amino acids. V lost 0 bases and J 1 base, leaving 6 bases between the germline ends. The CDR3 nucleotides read TGTGCCAGCAGTTACTCTGATGAGAACACTGAAGCTTTCTTT. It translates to CASSYSDENTEAFF.

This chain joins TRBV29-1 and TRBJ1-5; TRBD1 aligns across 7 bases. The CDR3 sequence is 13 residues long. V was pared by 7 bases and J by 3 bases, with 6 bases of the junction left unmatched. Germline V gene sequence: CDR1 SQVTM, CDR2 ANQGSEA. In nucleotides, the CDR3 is TGCAGCGCGGTGACAGGGAACAATCAGCCCCAGCATTTT. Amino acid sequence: CSAVTGNNQPQHF. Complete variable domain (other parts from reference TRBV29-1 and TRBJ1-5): SAVISQKPSRDICQRGTSLTIQCQVDSQVTMMFWYRQQPGQSLTLIATANQGSEATYESGFVIDKFPISRPNLTFSTLTVSNMSPEDSSIYLCSAVTGNNQPQHFGDGTRLSIL.

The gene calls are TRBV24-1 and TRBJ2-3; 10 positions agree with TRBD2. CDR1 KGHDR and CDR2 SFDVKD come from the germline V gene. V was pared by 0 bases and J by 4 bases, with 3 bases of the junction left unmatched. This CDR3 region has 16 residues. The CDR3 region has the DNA TGTGCCACCAGTGATTTGCCTAGCGGGAGACCAGATACGCAGTATTTT. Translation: CATSDLPSGRPDTQYF.

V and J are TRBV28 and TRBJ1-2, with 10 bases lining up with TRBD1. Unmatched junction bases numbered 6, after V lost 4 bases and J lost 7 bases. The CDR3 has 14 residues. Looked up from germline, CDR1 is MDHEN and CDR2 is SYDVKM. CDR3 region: CASSSGTGVRGYTF. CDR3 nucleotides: TGTGCCAGCAGTTCAGGGACAGGGGTGCGTGGCTACACCTTC.

The CDR3, as DNA: TGTGCCAGCAAGGACAGTTATAACTTGGCTTTCTTT. Residues: CASKDSYNLAFF. The chain has TRBV6-2 or TRBV6-3 and TRBJ1-1; weak D call: TRBD1 (6 bases). Germline V lookup: CDR1 MNHEY, CDR2 SVGEGT. This CDR3 has 12 residues. With 7 bases removed from V and 11 bases from J, the gap between germline ends came to 17 bases.

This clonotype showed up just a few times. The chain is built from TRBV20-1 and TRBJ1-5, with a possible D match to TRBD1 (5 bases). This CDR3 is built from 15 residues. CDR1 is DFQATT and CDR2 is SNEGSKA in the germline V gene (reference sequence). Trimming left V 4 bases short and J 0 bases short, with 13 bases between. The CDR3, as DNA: TGCAGTGCTACCCGGGGCCAGGGTAGCAATCAGCCCCAGCATTTT. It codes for CSATRGQGSNQPQHF.

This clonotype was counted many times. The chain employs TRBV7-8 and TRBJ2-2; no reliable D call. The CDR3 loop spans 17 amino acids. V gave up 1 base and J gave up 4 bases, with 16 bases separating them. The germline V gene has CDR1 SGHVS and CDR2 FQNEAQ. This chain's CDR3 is CASSLVAADLPTGELFF. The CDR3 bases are TGTGCCAGCAGCTTAGTGGCAGCAGACTTACCCACCGGGGAGCTGTTTTTT.

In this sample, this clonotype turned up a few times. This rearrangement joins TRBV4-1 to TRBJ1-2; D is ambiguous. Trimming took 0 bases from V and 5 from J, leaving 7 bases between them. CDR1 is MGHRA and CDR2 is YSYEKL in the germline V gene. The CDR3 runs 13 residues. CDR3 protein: CASSQDGDYGYTF. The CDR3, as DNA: TGCGCCAGCAGCCAAGATGGGGATTATGGCTACACCTTC.

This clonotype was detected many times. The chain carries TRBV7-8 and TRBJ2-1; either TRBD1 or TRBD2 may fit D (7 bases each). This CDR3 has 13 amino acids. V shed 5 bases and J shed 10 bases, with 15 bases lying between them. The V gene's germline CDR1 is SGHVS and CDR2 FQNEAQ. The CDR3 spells CASSTRQGGEQFF. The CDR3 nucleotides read TGTGCCAGCAGCACTCGACAGGGAGGGGAGCAGTTCTTC. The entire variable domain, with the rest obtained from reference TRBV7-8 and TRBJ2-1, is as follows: GAGVSQSPRYKVAKRGQDVALRCDPISGHVSLFWYQQALGQGPEFLTYFQNEAQLDKSGLPSDRFFAERPEGSVSTLKIQRTQQEDSAVYLCASSTRQGGEQFFGPGTRLTVL.

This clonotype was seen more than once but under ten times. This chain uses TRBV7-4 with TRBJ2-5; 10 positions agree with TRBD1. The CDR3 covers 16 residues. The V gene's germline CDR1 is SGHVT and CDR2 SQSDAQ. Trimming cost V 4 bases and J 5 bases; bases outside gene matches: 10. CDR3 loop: CASSSRGTGELETQYF. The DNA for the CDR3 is TGTGCCAGCAGCTCGCGCGGGACAGGGGAATTGGAGACCCAGTACTTC. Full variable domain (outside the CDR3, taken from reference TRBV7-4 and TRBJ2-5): GAGVSQSPRYKVAKRGRDVALRCDSISGHVTLYWYRQTLGQGSEVLTYSQSDAQRDKSGRPSGRFSAERPERSVSTLKIQRTEQGDSAVYLCASSSRGTGELETQYFGPGTRLLVL.

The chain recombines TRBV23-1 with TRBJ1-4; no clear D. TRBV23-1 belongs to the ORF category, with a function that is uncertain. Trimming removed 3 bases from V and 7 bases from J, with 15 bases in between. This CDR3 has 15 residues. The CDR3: CASSQCGPSGEKLFF. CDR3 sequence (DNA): TGCGCCAGCAGTCAGTGCGGGCCGAGTGGTGAAAAACTGTTTTTT.

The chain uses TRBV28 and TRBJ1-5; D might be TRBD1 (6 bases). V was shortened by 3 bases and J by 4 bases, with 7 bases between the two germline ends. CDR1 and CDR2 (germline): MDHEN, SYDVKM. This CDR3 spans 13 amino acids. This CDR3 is CASSFTGNQPQHF. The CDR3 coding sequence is TGTGCCAGCAGTTTCACAGGGAATCAGCCCCAGCATTTT.

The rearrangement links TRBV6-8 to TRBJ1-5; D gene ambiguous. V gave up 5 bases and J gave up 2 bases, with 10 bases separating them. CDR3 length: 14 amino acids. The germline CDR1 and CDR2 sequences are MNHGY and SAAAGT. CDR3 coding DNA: TGTGCCAGCAGTCCATTGTCCGGCAATCAGCCCCAGCATTTT. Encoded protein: CASSPLSGNQPQHF.

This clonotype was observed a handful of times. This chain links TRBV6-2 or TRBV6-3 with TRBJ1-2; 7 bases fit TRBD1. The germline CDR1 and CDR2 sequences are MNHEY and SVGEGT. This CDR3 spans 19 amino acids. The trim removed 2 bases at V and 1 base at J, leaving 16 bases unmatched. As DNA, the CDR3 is TGTGCCAGCAGTTACCCCAACCCAGGACAGGACATCCTTAACTATGGCTACACCTTC. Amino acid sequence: CASSYPNPGQDILNYGYTF.

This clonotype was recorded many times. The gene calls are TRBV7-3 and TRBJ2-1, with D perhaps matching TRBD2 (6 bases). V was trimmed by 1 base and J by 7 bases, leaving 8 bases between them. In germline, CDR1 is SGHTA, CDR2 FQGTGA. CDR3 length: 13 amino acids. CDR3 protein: CASSLRGRNEQFF. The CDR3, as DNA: TGTGCCAGCAGCTTAAGAGGGAGGAATGAGCAGTTCTTC.

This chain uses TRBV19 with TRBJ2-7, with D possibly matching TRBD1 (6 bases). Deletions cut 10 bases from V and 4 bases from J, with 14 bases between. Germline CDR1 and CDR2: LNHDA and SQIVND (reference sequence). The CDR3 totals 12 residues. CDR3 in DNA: TGTGCCAATCCCGACAGGATATACGAGCAGTACGTC. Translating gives CANPDRIYEQYV.

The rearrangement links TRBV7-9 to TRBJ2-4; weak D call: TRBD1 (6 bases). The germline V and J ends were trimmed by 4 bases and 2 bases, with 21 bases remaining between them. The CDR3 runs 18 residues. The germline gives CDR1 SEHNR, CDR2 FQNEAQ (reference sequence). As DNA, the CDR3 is TGTGCCAGCAGCTCAAAGCTCCGGACAGCGTCCTCCAAAAACATTCAGTACTTC. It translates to CASSSKLRTASSKNIQYF.

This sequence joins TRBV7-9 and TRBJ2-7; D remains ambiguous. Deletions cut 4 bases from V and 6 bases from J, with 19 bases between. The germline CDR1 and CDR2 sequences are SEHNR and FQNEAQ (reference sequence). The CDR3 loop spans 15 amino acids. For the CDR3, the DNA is TGTGCCAGCAGCTCGCCTCTGGATCCTCGACGCGAGCAGTACGTC. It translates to CASSSPLDPRREQYV.

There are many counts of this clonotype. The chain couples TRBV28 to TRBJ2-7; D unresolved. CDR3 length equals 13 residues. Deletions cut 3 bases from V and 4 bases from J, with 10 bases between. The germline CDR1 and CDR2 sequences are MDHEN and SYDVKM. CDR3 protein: CASSFSTGYEQYF. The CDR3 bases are TGTGCCAGCAGTTTCTCGACTGGTTACGAGCAGTACTTC.

The DNA for the CDR3 is TGCAGTGCTAGAAATCCTAGCGGGAGGGATCGAGAGACCCAGTACTTC. Protein: CSARNPSGRDRETQYF. V is TRBV20-1 and J is TRBJ2-5; 12 positions match TRBD2. The trim removed 2 bases at V and 4 bases at J, leaving 8 bases unmatched. Germline CDR1 is DFQATT and CDR2 is SNEGSKA (reference sequence). The CDR3 totals 16 residues.